Many counts were recorded for the clone carrying this T cell receptor beta chain. One end of the junction is discordant with germline, which a read error may explain. This CDR3 has 16 residues. CDR1 SGHRS and CDR2 YFSETQ come from the germline V gene. TCRdb re-analysed the 5' RACE reads in MiXCR, keeping a single row per CDR3 protein. Among 30,000 to 40,000 distinct CDR3 sequences listed, 3% to 4.5% were seen once. The data are from a study of neurological immune-mediated disorders. The chain has TRBV5-1 and TRBJ1-6; the D gene is possibly TRBD1 (5 bases). Source material: PBMCs. The TCR originated in a young man with multiple sclerosis. CDR3: CASSSATGTTRSPLNF. CDR3 DNA sequence: TGCGCCAGCAGCTCGGCCACCGGGACCACCCGTTCACCCCTCAACTTT.